The 15 T cell receptor beta chains below all came from one sample that was sequenced in a study of shared clonotypes between healthy human individuals. Here immunoSEQ multiplex PCR was the method, and the copy in TCRdb shows in-frame clones only, minus some. The sample includes about 820,000 clones, 85% to 95% seen only once; the top ten take approximately 25%. Terminally differentiated effector memory CD45RA+ cells were left out of the naive CD8 fraction, which was CD45RO-negative and positively selected for CCR7. Sequences were obtained from naive CD8+ T cells sorted from blood. Source of these receptors: a man aged 25-45 years in good health.

The rearrangement links TRBV7-9 to TRBJ2-2; D is perhaps TRBD1 (5 bases). Trimming shortened V by 11 bases and J by 5 bases, and 21 bases separated the two germline ends. There are 15 residues in the CDR3. CDR1 SEHNR and CDR2 FQNEAQ come from the germline V gene (reference sequence). CDR3 sequence: CAPGSQTTGTGELFF. The CDR3, as DNA: TGTGCCCCAGGGTCGCAAACTACAGGAACCGGGGAGCTGTTTTTT.

The rearrangement links TRBV7-9 to TRBJ2-1; 11 nucleotides match TRBD2. Trimming removed 0 bases from V and 4 bases from J; junction bases left unmatched: 8. Per germline, CDR1 SEHNR and CDR2 FQNEAQ (reference sequence). This CDR3 is built from 18 residues. The CDR3 protein is CASSLADGTSGRYNEQFF. Written as DNA, the CDR3 is TGTGCCAGCAGCTTAGCGGATGGGACTAGCGGCCGATACAATGAGCAGTTCTTC.

The V call is TRBV9, the J call TRBJ2-1; 11 positions match TRBD2. CDR1 and CDR2 (germline): SGDLS, YYNGEE. V lost 4 bases, J lost 9 bases, and 3 bases stayed unmatched. The CDR3 spans 13 residues. Here the CDR3 DNA reads TGTGCCAGCAGCTTACTAGCGGGAGCTGAGCAGTTCTTC. It yields the protein CASSLLAGAEQFF.

The chain combines TRBV29-1 with TRBJ2-1, with 10 bases identical to TRBD1. The CDR3 length is 15 residues. V was pared by 6 bases and J by 3 bases, with 8 bases of the junction left unmatched. CDR1 is SQVTM, CDR2 ANQGSEA, per germline. Here the CDR3 reads CSVTRRTGGYNEQFF. The CDR3 DNA is TGCAGCGTCACTCGACGGACAGGGGGCTACAATGAGCAGTTCTTC.

The chain combines TRBV6-5 with TRBJ2-1; 10 bases are shared with TRBD1. Trimming took 2 bases from V and 8 from J; bases not matched to a gene: 9. The CDR3 has 16 residues. From germline, CDR1 is MNHEY and CDR2 SVGAGI. CDR3 sequence (DNA): TGTGCCAGCAGTTACCCCGACAGGGGGCTAAGCGATGAGCAGTTCTTC. Amino acid sequence: CASSYPDRGLSDEQFF.

The V call is TRBV28, the J call TRBJ1-1; TRBD1 is a possible D gene (5 bases). Germline lookup yields CDR1 MDHEN and CDR2 SYDVKM. Trimming took off 3 bases at V and 4 bases at J, with 18 bases between the two ends. The CDR3 sequence is 16 residues long. The CDR3 protein is CASSFPTVLAATEAFF. The CDR3 nucleotides read TGTGCCAGCAGTTTCCCGACAGTCCTGGCGGCCACTGAAGCTTTCTTT.

This clone was counted once. The genes are TRBV7-9 and TRBJ2-3, with 7 nucleotides matching TRBD2. Germline loops: CDR1 SEHNR, CDR2 FQNEAQ (reference sequence). The CDR3 totals 15 residues. J was trimmed by 0 bases and V by 3 bases; bases with no gene match: 3. The CDR3 DNA reads TGTGCCAGCAGCTTGTTTAGCGGGAGCACAGATACGCAGTATTTT. Translation gives CASSLFSGSTDTQYF.

The rearrangement uses TRBV7-9 and TRBJ2-7; D gene unclear. The germline V gene has CDR1 SEHNR and CDR2 FQNEAQ (reference sequence). CDR3 length: 15 residues. The V end was cut by 7 bases, the J end by 5 bases, with 21 bases between. CDR3 loop: CASTSHISSLHEQYF. In DNA form, the CDR3 reads TGTGCCAGCACCTCCCATATTAGCTCCCTCCACGAGCAGTACTTC.

V and J are TRBV15 and TRBJ2-7; no reliable D call. The V gene's germline CDR1 is LNHNV and CDR2 YYDKDF (reference sequence). The CDR3 loop spans 13 amino acids. Deletions cut 2 bases from V and 4 bases from J, with 9 bases between. CDR3 protein: CATSRPPGYEQYF. DNA of the CDR3: TGTGCCACCAGCAGACCCCCCGGGTACGAGCAGTACTTC.

The genes are TRBV27 and TRBJ2-1; D is ambiguous. CDR3 length: 12 amino acids. Between the trimmed V and J ends, which lost 4 bases and 6 bases, there was a span of 7 bases. Germline assignment: CDR1 MNHEY and CDR2 SMNVEV (reference sequence). CDR3 loop: CASSSELNEQFF. The DNA for the CDR3 is TGTGCCAGCAGTTCGGAACTCAATGAGCAGTTCTTC.

The J gene is TRBJ2-1, the V gene TRBV29-1, with D perhaps matching TRBD1 (6 bases). V was shortened by 4 bases and J by 5 bases, with 15 bases between the two germline ends. The CDR3 is 14 amino acids. The germline V gene encodes CDR1 SQVTM and CDR2 ANQGSEA. CDR3 nucleotide sequence: TGCAGCGTTGTATTACAGGGACGTAACAATGAGCAGTTCTTC. Encoded protein: CSVVLQGRNNEQFF.

V gene TRBV10-3 combines with J gene TRBJ2-7, with 9 bases fitting TRBD2. The J segment lost 5 bases and the V segment lost 8 bases, leaving 7 bases of the junction unmatched. Germline CDR1 and CDR2: ENHRY and SYGVKD. This CDR3 has 13 residues. The CDR3 nucleotides are TGTGCCATCGGACTAGCGCTTGGGAACGAGCAGTACTTC. Translated: CAIGLALGNEQYF.

This rearrangement joins TRBV7-6 to TRBJ2-1; no firm D call. Germline CDR1 SGHVS, CDR2 FNYEAQ. This CDR3 spans 12 amino acids. Trimming cost V 4 bases and J 6 bases, with 7 bases left between them. CDR3 sequence reads: CASSSQSNEQFF. The CDR3 DNA is TGTGCCAGCAGCTCTCAGAGCAATGAGCAGTTCTTC.

The V call is TRBV27, the J call TRBJ1-5; D is unresolved. The ends were cut back, 8 bases at V and 2 bases at J, with 13 bases in the middle. CDR3 size: 14 residues. Per germline, CDR1 MNHEY and CDR2 SMNVEV (reference sequence). The CDR3 loop is CASLLKRGNQPQHF. The CDR3 DNA sequence: TGTGCCAGCTTACTAAAAAGGGGCAATCAGCCCCAGCATTTT.

The V gene is TRBV27, the J gene TRBJ2-3; TRBD2 matches at 9 bases. V lost 10 bases, J lost 3 bases, and 8 bases stayed unmatched. The V gene's germline CDR1 is MNHEY and CDR2 SMNVEV (reference sequence). The CDR3 runs to 14 residues. CDR3: CATQRLAETDTQYF. In DNA form, the CDR3 reads TGTGCCACTCAACGACTAGCGGAAACAGATACGCAGTATTTT.